These T cell receptor beta chains were read from a single sample in a study of T cells after yellow fever vaccination. TCRdb ran MiXCR on the 5' RACE reads and lists one entry per CDR3 protein. This table has some 300,000 distinct CDR3 sequences, 9.5% to 12% appearing once. Material: CD4+ T cells sorted from PBMCs, obtained 45 days after the yellow fever booster vaccination. All receptors come from a man younger than 35 who received the YFV17D yellow fever vaccine. The CDR3 runs from the conserved cysteine through the conserved F or W. A D gene is named only where the DNA matches it firmly. Rows give clone size only sometimes, using once, few, many, or a class for an expanded clone.

V: TRBV6-2/TRBV6-3; D: NA; size: few; J: TRBJ2-5; DNA: TGTGCCAGCTCCGCTACGCATGAGACCCAGTACTTC; CDR3: CASSATHETQYF
V: TRBV29-1; D: NA; size: few; J: TRBJ2-7; DNA: TGCAGCGTTCGTAGGGCCCTGACCTACGAGCAGTACTTC; CDR3: CSVRRALTYEQYF
V: TRBV5-1; D: NA; size: NA; J: TRBJ2-2; DNA: TGCGCCAGCAGCGTACAAACAGAAACCGGGGAGCTGTTTTTT; CDR3: CASSVQTETGELFF
V: TRBV6-1; D: NA; size: few; J: TRBJ1-1; DNA: TGTGCCAGCAGTGACAGACTAGCTTTCTTT; CDR3: CASSDRLAFF
V: TRBV3-1; D: NA; size: few; J: TRBJ1-1; DNA: TGTGCCAGCAGCACAACCACGGGGGGCCTGCCTGAAGCTTTCTTT; CDR3: CASSTTTGGLPEAFF
V: TRBV6-5; D: TRBD1; size: few; J: TRBJ1-6; DNA: TGTGCCAGCAGTTATCAGGGACAGGGCATTTCACCCCTCCACTTT; CDR3: CASSYQGQGISPLHF
V: TRBV12-3/TRBV12-4; D: NA; size: NA; J: TRBJ2-4; DNA: TGTGCCAGCAGTACCCTCGGGGGTATCATTCAGTACTTC; CDR3: CASSTLGGIIQYF
V: TRBV20-1; D: NA; size: many; J: TRBJ1-3; DNA: TGCAGTGCTAGACAGGGTAGCTCTGGAAACACCATATATTTT; CDR3: CSARQGSSGNTIYF
V: TRBV20-1; D: TRBD1; size: NA; J: TRBJ1-2; DNA: TGCAGTGCTAGCCCGGGACAGAACTATGGCTACACCTTC; CDR3: CSASPGQNYGYTF
V: TRBV7-9; D: NA; size: few; J: TRBJ1-5; DNA: TGTGCCAGCAGCAGCGACAGCCTTAATCAGCCCCAGCATTTT; CDR3: CASSSDSLNQPQHF
V: TRBV7-2; D: TRBD1; size: NA; J: TRBJ2-5; DNA: TGTGCCAGCAGCCACCGGGACAGGGTACGTGGGCAGGAGACCCAGTACTTC; CDR3: CASSHRDRVRGQETQYF
V: TRBV4-1; D: TRBD1; size: few; J: TRBJ1-2; DNA: TGCGCCAGCAGCCAAGTAGGACAGGGTAGAAGCCATGGCTACACCTTC; CDR3: CASSQVGQGRSHGYTF
V: TRBV11-2; D: NA; size: once; J: TRBJ1-6; DNA: TGTGCCAGCAGCTCCGGGCAGGGTTCACCCCTCCACTTT; CDR3: CASSSGQGSPLHF
V: TRBV5-1; D: NA; size: few; J: TRBJ1-1; DNA: TGCGCCAGCACCCTCTCGCTCGGGGGGGCCGGGACTGAAGCTTTCTTT; CDR3: CASTLSLGGAGTEAFF
V: TRBV7-6; D: TRBD2; size: many; J: TRBJ2-3; DNA: TGTGCCAGCAAAGCACGGAGCGGGACGGGCACAGATACGCAGTATTTT; CDR3: CASKARSGTGTDTQYF